The present TCR beta chain was sequenced within a study of cytomegalovirus exposure and HLA in healthy donors. This clone was detected a few times. This PCR relied on a set of 60 Vbeta primers and 13 Jbeta primers. The method was immunoSEQ multiplex PCR; TCRdb's version includes in-frame clones alone and lacks a portion of them. The data contain around 110,000 clones, around 10% of them singletons. The specimen sequenced was PBMCs. This clonotype was sampled from a man aged 25-45 years in good health and CMV-seronegative.

This CDR3 reads CASSLATSGSGTDTQYF. CDR3 nucleotide sequence: TGTGCCAGCAGCTTAGCAACTAGCGGGAGTGGAACAGATACGCAGTATTTT. The chain couples TRBV7-2 to TRBJ2-3; 11 bases map to TRBD2. Germline CDR1 is SGHTA and CDR2 is FQGNSA. V was pared by 0 bases and J by 3 bases, with 5 bases of the junction left unmatched. The CDR3 runs 17 residues.